The rows below give T cell receptor beta chains drawn from one sample of a study of blood T cell repertoires in COVID-19. The data were produced by immunoSEQ multiplex PCR, yet TCRdb's version contains in-frame clones alone and is incomplete. Of hundreds of thousands of clones listed, roughly 90% were seen once; the top ten hold roughly 4%. Sequenced input: peripheral blood. Source of these receptors: a woman aged 45-59 years with active or convalescent COVID-19. Both conserved end residues are part of each CDR3. The D gene is left open where the match is weak. Some rows have no size entry. The others give once, few or many, or a class for an expanded clone.

length | J | D | V | size | CDR3
16 | TRBJ2-1 | TRBD2 | TRBV19 | once | CASQALSGGGAKEQFF
16 | TRBJ2-2 | NA | TRBV28 | NA | CASSLNRVGNTGELFF
14 | TRBJ1-1 | NA | TRBV28 | NA | CASSLGAGYTEAFF
15 | TRBJ1-5 | NA | TRBV11-2 | NA | CASSSTTGRNQPQHF
15 | TRBJ1-5 | TRBD1 | TRBV27 | once | CASNEGTGVNQPQHF
13 | TRBJ1-1 | NA | TRBV11-3 | NA | CASSFEMNTEAFF
12 | TRBJ2-7 | NA | TRBV12-3/TRBV12-4 | NA | CASSRGPYEQYF
14 | TRBJ1-5 | TRBD1 | TRBV6-5 | NA | CASSGGKGNQPQHF
17 | TRBJ2-1 | TRBD1 | TRBV5-4 | NA | CASSVRQGTFSYNEQFF
14 | TRBJ1-2 | NA | TRBV19 | once | CASRRDRSNYGYTF
12 | TRBJ1-3 | NA | TRBV19 | NA | CAIQGSGNTIYF
15 | TRBJ1-2 | TRBD1 | TRBV5-1 | NA | CASSLSTGGSSGYTF
16 | TRBJ1-1 | NA | TRBV29-1 | NA | CSVETNAGEEWTEAFF
15 | TRBJ1-1 | TRBD1 | TRBV7-2 | NA | CASSLVAGGNTEAFF
13 | TRBJ1-2 | NA | TRBV10-3 | NA | CAISGLSESGYTF
13 | TRBJ2-3 | NA | TRBV5-4 | NA | CASSPYDWDTQYF
16 | TRBJ1-6 | TRBD1 | TRBV25-1 | NA | CASSEYPGGSNSPLHF
16 | TRBJ2-3 | TRBD2 | TRBV5-1 | NA | CASSIGTSGYTDTQYF
13 | TRBJ2-7 | NA | TRBV30 | NA | CAWSGWTYYEQYF
18 | TRBJ2-1 | TRBD2 | TRBV19 | NA | CASSIDLLRPGGPYEQFF
17 | TRBJ2-1 | TRBD2 | TRBV28 | NA | CASSPYGGEGRYNEQFF
15 | TRBJ2-4 | TRBD1 | TRBV28 | NA | CASSGTGVAKNIQYF
15 | TRBJ1-2 | NA | TRBV6-5 | NA | CASTRSPWDKASYTF
15 | TRBJ1-2 | NA | TRBV18 | NA | CASSLPGLANYGYTF
15 | TRBJ2-1 | NA | TRBV28 | NA | CASSPTKGYYNEQFF
15 | TRBJ1-1 | TRBD1 | TRBV18 | NA | CASSPSPGQGTVAFF
17 | TRBJ2-1 | NA | TRBV1 | NA | CTSSQERRLPLGNEQFF
14 | TRBJ2-5 | NA | TRBV5-4 | NA | CATFSRSRGETQYF
17 | TRBJ1-1 | TRBD1 | TRBV4-2 | NA | CASSQLVRGGAETEAFF
16 | TRBJ2-3 | TRBD2 | TRBV28 | NA | CASSFPEAGSADTQYF
14 | TRBJ1-5 | NA | TRBV5-1 | NA | CASSSGQGNQPQHF
13 | TRBJ2-5 | NA | TRBV18 | NA | CASSPSGEETQYF
13 | TRBJ2-3 | NA | TRBV6-5 | NA | CASSDWITDTQYF
12 | TRBJ1-2 | NA | TRBV28 | NA | CASREGRYGYTF
15 | TRBJ1-1 | TRBD1 | TRBV6-5 | NA | CASSWGQVFNTEAFF
16 | TRBJ2-7 | TRBD1 | TRBV7-9 | NA | CASSDGTGGFSYEQYF
17 | TRBJ2-7 | TRBD1 | TRBV5-1 | NA | CASSWGTGTGVTYEQYF
20 | TRBJ2-2 | TRBD1 | TRBV6-4 | NA | CASSPFQGQGAMLNTGELFF
15 | TRBJ2-5 | TRBD2 | TRBV30 | NA | CAWSVFTSGVSTQYF
17 | TRBJ2-3 | TRBD1 | TRBV27 | NA | CASSRDRGLYGTDTQYF